The present T cell receptor (beta chain) was sequenced within a study of early T cells in non-severe SARS-CoV-2 infection. Study context: Whole-blood bulk RNA, unsorted, was sequenced, and chains were unpaired.

V lost 8 bases and J lost 5, with 16 bases in between. In germline, CDR1 is LNHDA, CDR2 SQIVND (reference sequence). The CDR3 is 14 residues long. This clonotype was counted a few times. The antigen is undetermined. Unique molecular identifiers were added to individual cDNA molecules. TCRdb re-called the 5' RACE reads with MiXCR, one entry per CDR3 protein. The table records 57,000 or so distinct CDR3 sequences, over 10% of them present only once. Study-wide findings and caveats: In VDJdb matching, anti-spike CD8 responses were favored while private and CD4 specificities went missing.

Sequenced material: whole blood. The sequence derives from an adult who was a healthcare worker with PCR-confirmed SARS-CoV-2 infection or an uninfected control (not recorded which). The chain is built from TRBV19 and TRBJ1-5, with a possible D match to TRBD1 (5 bases). As DNA, the CDR3 is TGTGCCAGTTCCGGGACCGCCGGGGATCAGCCCCAGCATTTT. Its translation is CASSGTAGDQPQHF.